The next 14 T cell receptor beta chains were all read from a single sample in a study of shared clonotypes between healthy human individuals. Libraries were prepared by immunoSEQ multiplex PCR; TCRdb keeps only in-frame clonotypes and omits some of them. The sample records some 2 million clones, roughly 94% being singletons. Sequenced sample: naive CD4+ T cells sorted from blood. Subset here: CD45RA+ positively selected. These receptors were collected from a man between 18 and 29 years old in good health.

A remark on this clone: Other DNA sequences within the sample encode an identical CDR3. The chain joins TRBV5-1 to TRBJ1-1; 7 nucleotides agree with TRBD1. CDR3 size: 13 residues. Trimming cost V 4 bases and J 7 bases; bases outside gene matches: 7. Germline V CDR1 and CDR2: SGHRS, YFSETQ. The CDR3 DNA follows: TGCGCCAGCAGCCTTGACAGGGTAGGTGAAGCTTTCTTT. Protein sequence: CASSLDRVGEAFF.

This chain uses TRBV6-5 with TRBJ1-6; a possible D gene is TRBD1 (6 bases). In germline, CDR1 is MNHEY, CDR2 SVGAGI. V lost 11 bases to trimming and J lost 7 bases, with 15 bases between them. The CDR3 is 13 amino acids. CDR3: CAGRTGLNSPLHF. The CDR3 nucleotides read TGTGCCGGCCGAACAGGGCTGAATTCACCCCTCCACTTT.

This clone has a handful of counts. CDR3 coding DNA: TGTGCCAGCTCTACCGCGGACTCCTACGAGCAGTACTTC. Translation gives CASSTADSYEQYF. The rearrangement links TRBV7-9 to TRBJ2-7; D not certain. The CDR3 spans 13 residues. Germline V gives CDR1 SEHNR, CDR2 FQNEAQ (reference sequence). Trimming pared 8 bases from V and 0 bases from J, leaving 11 bases between.

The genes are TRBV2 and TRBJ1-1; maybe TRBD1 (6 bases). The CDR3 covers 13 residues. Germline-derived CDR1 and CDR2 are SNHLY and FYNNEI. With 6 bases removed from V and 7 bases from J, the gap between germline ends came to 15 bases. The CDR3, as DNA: TGTGCCAGCAGGGACAGCGAATACGGTGAAGCTTTCTTT. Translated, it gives CASRDSEYGEAFF.

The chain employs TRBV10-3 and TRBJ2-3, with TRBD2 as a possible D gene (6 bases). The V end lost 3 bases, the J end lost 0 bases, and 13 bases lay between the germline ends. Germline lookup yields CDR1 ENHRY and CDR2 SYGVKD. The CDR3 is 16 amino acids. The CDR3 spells CAISEGGVLSTDTQYF. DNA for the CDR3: TGTGCCATCAGTGAAGGCGGGGTCCTTAGCACAGATACGCAGTATTTT.

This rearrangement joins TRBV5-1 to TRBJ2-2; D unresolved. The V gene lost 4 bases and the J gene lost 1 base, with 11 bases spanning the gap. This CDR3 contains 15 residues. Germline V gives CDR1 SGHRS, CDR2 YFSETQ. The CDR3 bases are TGCGCCAGCAGCCCTGACATGGGGAACACCGGGGAGCTGTTTTTT. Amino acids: CASSPDMGNTGELFF.

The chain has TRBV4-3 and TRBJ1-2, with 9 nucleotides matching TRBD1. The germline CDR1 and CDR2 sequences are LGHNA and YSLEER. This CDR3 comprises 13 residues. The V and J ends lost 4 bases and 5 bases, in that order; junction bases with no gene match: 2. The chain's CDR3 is CASSRQGGYGYTF. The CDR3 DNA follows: TGCGCCAGCAGCCGACAGGGGGGTTATGGCTACACCTTC.

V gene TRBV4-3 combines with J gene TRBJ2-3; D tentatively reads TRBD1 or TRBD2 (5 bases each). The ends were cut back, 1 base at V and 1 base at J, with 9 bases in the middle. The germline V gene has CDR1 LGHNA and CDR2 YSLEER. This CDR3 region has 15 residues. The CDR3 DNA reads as TGCGCCAGCAGCCAAGCGCAGGGAGGCACAGATACGCAGTATTTT. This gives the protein CASSQAQGGTDTQYF.

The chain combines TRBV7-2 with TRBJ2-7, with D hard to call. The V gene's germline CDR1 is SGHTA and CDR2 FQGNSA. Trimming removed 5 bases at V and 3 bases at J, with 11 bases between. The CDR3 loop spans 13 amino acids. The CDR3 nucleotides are TGTGCCAGCAGCAACGACTTGAGCTACGAGCAGTACTTC. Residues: CASSNDLSYEQYF.

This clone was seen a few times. The CDR3 spells CASSIRQGAYEQYF. The DNA for the CDR3 is TGTGCCAGCAGCATTCGTCAGGGGGCCTACGAGCAGTACTTC. The V and J genes are TRBV9 and TRBJ2-7, with 7 bases that match TRBD1. CDR3 length: 14 amino acids. Germline V gene data show CDR1 as SGDLS and CDR2 as YYNGEE. The junction had 6 bases not matched to a gene; V was cut back by 4 bases and J by 2 bases.

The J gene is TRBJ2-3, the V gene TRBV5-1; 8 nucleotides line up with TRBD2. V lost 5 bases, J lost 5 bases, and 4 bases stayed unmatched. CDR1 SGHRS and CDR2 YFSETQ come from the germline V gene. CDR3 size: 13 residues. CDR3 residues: CASSAGGGDTQYF. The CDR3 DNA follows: TGCGCCAGCAGTGCGGGAGGAGGAGATACGCAGTATTTT.

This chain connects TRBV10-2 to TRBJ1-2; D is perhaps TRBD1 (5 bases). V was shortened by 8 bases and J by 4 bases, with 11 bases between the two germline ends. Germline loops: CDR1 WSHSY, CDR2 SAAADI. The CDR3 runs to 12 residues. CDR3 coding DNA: TGCGCCAGCGGGCAGGGAGGCTATGGCTACACCTTC. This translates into CASGQGGYGYTF.

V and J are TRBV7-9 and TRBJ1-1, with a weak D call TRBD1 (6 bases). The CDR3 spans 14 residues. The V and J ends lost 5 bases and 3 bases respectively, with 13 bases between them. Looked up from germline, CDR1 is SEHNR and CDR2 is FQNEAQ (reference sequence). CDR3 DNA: TGTGCCAGCAGCCGAGGGGGGCTTGACACTGAAGCTTTCTTT. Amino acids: CASSRGGLDTEAFF. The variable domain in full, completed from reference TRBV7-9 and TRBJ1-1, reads DTGVSQNPRHKITKRGQNVTFRCDPISEHNRLYWYRQTLGQGPEFLTYFQNEAQLEKSRLLSDRFSAERPKGSFSTLEIQRTEQGDSAMYLCASSRGGLDTEAFFGQGTRLTVV.

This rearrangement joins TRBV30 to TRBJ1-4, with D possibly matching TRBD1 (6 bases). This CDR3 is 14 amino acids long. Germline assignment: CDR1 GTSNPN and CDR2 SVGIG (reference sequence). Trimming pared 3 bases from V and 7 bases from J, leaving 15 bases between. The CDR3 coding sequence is TGTGCCTGGAGGCCCTCTCTAGGGGGTGAAAAACTGTTTTTT. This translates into CAWRPSLGGEKLFF.